The T cell receptor (beta chain) under discussion was sequenced for a study of human T cells and chemical hapten exposure. Germline V gene lookup returns CDR1 LGHNA and CDR2 YSLEER. This CDR3 contains 17 residues. Trimming stripped 1 base from V and 0 bases from J, with 14 bases between. TCRdb independently ran MiXCR on the RACE reads; one entry per CDR3 protein. The sample shows about 35,000 distinct CDR3 sequences, more than 6% of them seen only once. This clonotype was seen many times. The sample's time point: patch test 1, 2 weeks after DPC sensitization. Treatment indicated: therapeutic diphenylcyclopropenone sensitization with weekly scalp DPC. The total RNA was obtained from whole blood that was not fractionated.

The chain is built from TRBV4-3 and TRBJ2-3; D perhaps matches TRBD2 (5 bases). This sequence originates from a woman aged 30 to 39 with alopecia areata. Some clones in this sample may be carry-over from other donors' samples. Sequencing used whole blood, obtained in connection with sensitization to the hapten diphenylcyclopropenone (DPC). This chain's CDR3 is CASSQGSGYLSTDTQYF. The CDR3, as DNA: TGCGCCAGCAGCCAAGGGAGCGGCTACCTTAGCACAGATACGCAGTATTTT.